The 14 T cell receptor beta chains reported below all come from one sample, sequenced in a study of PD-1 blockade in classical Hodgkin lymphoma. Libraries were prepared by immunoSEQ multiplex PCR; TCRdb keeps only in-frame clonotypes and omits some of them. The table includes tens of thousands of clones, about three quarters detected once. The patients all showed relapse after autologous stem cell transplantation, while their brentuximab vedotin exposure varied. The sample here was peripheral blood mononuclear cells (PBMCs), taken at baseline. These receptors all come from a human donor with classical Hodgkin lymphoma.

Here the CDR3 reads CASSQDLSQNPRSPLHF. The CDR3 DNA sequence: TGCGCCAGCAGCCAAGATCTCTCCCAAAATCCCCGTTCACCCCTCCACTTT. V usage is TRBV4-1 and J usage is TRBJ1-6; unclear D gene. CDR3 size: 17 residues. V was pared by 0 bases and J by 9 bases, with 18 bases between. Per germline, CDR1 MGHRA and CDR2 YSYEKL.

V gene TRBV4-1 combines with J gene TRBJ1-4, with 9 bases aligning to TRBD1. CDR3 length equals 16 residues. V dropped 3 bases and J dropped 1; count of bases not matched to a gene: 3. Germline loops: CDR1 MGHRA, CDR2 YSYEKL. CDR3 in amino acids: CASSQDRGGTNEKLFF. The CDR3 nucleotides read TGCGCCAGCAGCCAGGACAGGGGTGGAACTAATGAAAAACTGTTTTTT.

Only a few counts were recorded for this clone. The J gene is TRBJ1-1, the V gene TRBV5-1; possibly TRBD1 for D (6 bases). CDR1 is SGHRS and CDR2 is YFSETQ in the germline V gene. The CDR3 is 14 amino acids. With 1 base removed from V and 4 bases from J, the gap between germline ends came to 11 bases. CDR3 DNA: TGCGCCAGCAGCTTGAGTAGGGGGTTCACTGAAGCTTTCTTT. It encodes CASSLSRGFTEAFF.

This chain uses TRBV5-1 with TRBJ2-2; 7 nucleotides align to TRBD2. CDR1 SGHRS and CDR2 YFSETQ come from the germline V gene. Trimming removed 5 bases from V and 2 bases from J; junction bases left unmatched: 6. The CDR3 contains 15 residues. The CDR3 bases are TGCGCCAGCAGTGGGACTACCACAAACACCGGGGAGCTGTTTTTT. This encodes CASSGTTTNTGELFF.

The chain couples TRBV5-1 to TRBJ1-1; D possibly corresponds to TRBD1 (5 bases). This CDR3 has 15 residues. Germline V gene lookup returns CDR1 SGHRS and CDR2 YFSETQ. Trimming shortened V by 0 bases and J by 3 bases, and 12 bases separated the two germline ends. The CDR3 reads CASSLVPREDTEAFF. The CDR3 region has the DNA TGCGCCAGCAGCTTGGTTCCCAGGGAAGACACTGAAGCTTTCTTT. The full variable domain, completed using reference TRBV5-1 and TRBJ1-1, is KAGVTQTPRYLIKTRGQQVTLSCSPISGHRSVSWYQQTPGQGLQFLFEYFSETQRNKGNFPGRFSGRQFSNSRSEMNVSTLELGDSALYLCASSLVPREDTEAFFGQGTRLTVV.

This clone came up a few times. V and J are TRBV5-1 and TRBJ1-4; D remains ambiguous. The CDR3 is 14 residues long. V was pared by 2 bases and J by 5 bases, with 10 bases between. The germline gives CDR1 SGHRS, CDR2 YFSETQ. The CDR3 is CASSFFGLNEKLFF. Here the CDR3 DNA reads TGCGCCAGCAGCTTTTTTGGACTGAATGAAAAACTGTTTTTT.

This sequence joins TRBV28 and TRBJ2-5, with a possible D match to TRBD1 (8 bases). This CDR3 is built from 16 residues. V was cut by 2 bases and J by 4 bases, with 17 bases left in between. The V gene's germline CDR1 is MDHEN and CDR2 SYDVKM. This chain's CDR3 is CASSLPGQGGAETQYF. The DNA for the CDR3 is TGTGCCAGCAGTTTACCCGGACAGGGAGGGGCAGAGACCCAGTACTTC.

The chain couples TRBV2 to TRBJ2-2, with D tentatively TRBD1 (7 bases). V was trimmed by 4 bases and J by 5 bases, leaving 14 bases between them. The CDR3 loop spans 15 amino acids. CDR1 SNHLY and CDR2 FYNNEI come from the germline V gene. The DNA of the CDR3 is TGTGCCAGCAGTGTAAAGGGGGCGGGAACCGGGGAGCTGTTTTTT. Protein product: CASSVKGAGTGELFF.

In DNA form, the CDR3 reads TGTGCCAGCAGCCTTTCTAGCGGGGCCACAGATACGCAGTATTTT. Its translation: CASSLSSGATDTQYF. The rearrangement uses TRBV4-2 and TRBJ2-3, with TRBD2 matching over 9 bases. There are 15 residues in the CDR3. The germline CDR1 and CDR2 sequences are LGHNA and YNFKEQ. J lost 2 bases, V lost 4 bases, and 4 bases had no gene match.

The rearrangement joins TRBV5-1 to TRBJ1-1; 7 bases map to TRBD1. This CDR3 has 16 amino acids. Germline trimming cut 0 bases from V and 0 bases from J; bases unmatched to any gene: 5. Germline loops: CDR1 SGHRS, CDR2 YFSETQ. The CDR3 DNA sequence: TGCGCCAGCAGCTTGGGACAGGGCATAATGAACACTGAAGCTTTCTTT. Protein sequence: CASSLGQGIMNTEAFF. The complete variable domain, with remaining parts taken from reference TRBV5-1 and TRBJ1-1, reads KAGVTQTPRYLIKTRGQQVTLSCSPISGHRSVSWYQQTPGQGLQFLFEYFSETQRNKGNFPGRFSGRQFSNSRSEMNVSTLELGDSALYLCASSLGQGIMNTEAFFGQGTRLTVV.

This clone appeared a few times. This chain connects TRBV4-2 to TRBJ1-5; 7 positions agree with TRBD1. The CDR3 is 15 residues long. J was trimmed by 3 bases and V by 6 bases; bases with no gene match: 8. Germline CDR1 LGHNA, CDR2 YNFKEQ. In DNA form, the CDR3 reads TGTGCCAGCAGGATTACAGGGGAAATCAATCAGCCCCAGCATTTT. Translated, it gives CASRITGEINQPQHF.

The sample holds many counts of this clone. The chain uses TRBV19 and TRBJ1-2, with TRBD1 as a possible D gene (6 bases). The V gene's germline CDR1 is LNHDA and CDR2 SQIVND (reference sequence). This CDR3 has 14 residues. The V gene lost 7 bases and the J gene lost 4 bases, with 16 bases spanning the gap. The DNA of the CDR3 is TGTGCCAGTACTCCTTTCGCAGGGGCCTATGGCTACACCTTC. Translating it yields CASTPFAGAYGYTF.

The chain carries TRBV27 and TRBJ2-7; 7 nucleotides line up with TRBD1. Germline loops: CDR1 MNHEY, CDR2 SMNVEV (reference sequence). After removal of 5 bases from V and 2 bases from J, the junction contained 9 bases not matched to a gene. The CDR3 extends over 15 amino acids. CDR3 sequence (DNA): TGTGCCAGCAGTCCCCAGGGGGACGGGGCCTACGAGCAGTACTTC. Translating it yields CASSPQGDGAYEQYF.

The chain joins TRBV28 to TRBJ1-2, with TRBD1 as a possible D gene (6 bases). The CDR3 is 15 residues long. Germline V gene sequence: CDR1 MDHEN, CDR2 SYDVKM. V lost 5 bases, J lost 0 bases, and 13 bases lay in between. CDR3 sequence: CASSTPRQANYGYTF. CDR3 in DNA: TGTGCCAGCAGTACACCTCGACAGGCTAACTATGGCTACACCTTC.